This entry lists 14 T cell receptor beta chains sequenced from one sample in a study of a mutant IDH1 vaccine in newly diagnosed glioma (dated by TCRdb to the early 2020s). These TCRs' antigens remain unknown. Libraries were prepared through the immunoSEQ multiplex PCR assay. Here the immuneACCESS table is served through TCRdb, limited to in-frame sequences with V and J called. Missing clones are a known gap in these copies; in checked studies unresolved V genes cover under half, and the rest lacks a known reason. This sample has about 83,000 clones in its table, and around 90% of those were observed once. The ten top clones hold approximately 0.58% of the sample. The intended sense of this specimen's time point label: week 5, during vaccination. A 20-mer mutant IDH1 peptide at 300 micrograms in Montanide made up each vaccine dose, which was injected subcutaneously together with topical imiquimod.

The sample was PBMCs, taken from a glioma patient whose treatment included an IDH1 peptide vaccine. Every receptor here comes from a woman between 50 and 59 years old with glioma.

This chain uses TRBV4-1 with TRBJ1-5; D not resolved. Trimming took 0 bases from V and 7 from J, leaving 10 bases between them. The CDR3 contains 14 residues. Germline CDR1 is MGHRA and CDR2 is YSYEKL. The CDR3 region has the DNA TGCGCCAGCAGCCAAGATTCCGGGCCCCAGCCCCAGCATTTT. This sequence encodes CASSQDSGPQPQHF.

This chain connects TRBV12-5 to TRBJ2-7, with D hard to call. Germline loops: CDR1 LGHNT, CDR2 FRNRAP. V lost 0 bases and J lost 0, with 6 bases in between. The CDR3 is 14 residues long. The CDR3 sequence: CASGLVGLSYEQYF. The CDR3 DNA reads TGTGCTAGTGGTTTGGTCGGCCTCTCCTACGAGCAGTACTTC.

This clone was observed a single time. The chain is built from TRBV7-9 and TRBJ2-5; 9 positions match TRBD2. The germline gives CDR1 SEHNR, CDR2 FQNEAQ (reference sequence). This CDR3 has 17 residues. J lost 2 bases, V lost 7 bases, and 14 bases had no gene match. This chain's CDR3 is CASTLRSLAGRQETQYF. CDR3 DNA: TGTGCCAGCACCCTTCGGAGCCTAGCGGGAAGACAAGAGACCCAGTACTTC.

The CDR3, as DNA: TGTGCCAGCTCTCGGAGGGAATCAGGGGAAAATCAGCCCCAGCATTTT. It codes for CASSRRESGENQPQHF. J is TRBJ1-5 and V is TRBV18; the D gene is possibly TRBD1 (6 bases). Germline loops: CDR1 KGHSH, CDR2 LQKENI. Trimming cost V 6 bases and J 4 bases, with 19 bases left between them. The CDR3 is made up of 16 amino acids. The full variable domain, rest sourced from reference TRBV18 and TRBJ1-5, is NAGVMQNPRHLVRRRGQEARLRCSPMKGHSHVYWYRQLPEEGLKFMVYLQKENIIDESGMPKERFSAEFPKEGPSILRIQQVVRGDSAAYFCASSRRESGENQPQHFGDGTRLSIL.

This rearrangement joins TRBV28 to TRBJ1-2, with 8 bases identical to TRBD1. V shed 3 bases, J shed 3 bases, and the junction held 6 bases outside the gene matches. Germline V gene sequence: CDR1 MDHEN, CDR2 SYDVKM. This CDR3 region has 15 residues. The CDR3 nucleotides are TGTGCCAGCAGTTTCCCCGGGACAGGCGACTATGGCTACACCTTC. Amino acids: CASSFPGTGDYGYTF.

This clone has only one observation. The chain combines TRBV7-9 with TRBJ1-4, with D maybe TRBD1 (6 bases). Germline V lookup: CDR1 SEHNR, CDR2 FQNEAQ (reference sequence). The length of the CDR3 is 16 residues. V was cut by 0 bases and J by 4 bases, with 12 bases left in between. DNA of the CDR3: TGTGCCAGCAGCTTAGCGGGGGGCCGGCTTAATGAAAAACTGTTTTTT. The encoded protein is CASSLAGGRLNEKLFF.

V gene TRBV27 combines with J gene TRBJ2-7, with TRBD1 matching over 7 bases. The V gene end was trimmed by 5 bases and the J gene end by 0 bases; junction bases not matched to a gene: 10. This CDR3 comprises 16 residues. Germline CDR1 reads MNHEY; CDR2 reads SMNVEV (reference sequence). CDR3 amino acids: CASSPWDSFFSYEQYF. The CDR3 DNA reads TGTGCCAGCAGTCCTTGGGACAGTTTCTTCTCCTACGAGCAGTACTTC.

V gene TRBV28 combines with J gene TRBJ2-5, with 14 bases lining up with TRBD2. CDR3 length: 16 amino acids. Per the germline V gene, CDR1 is MDHEN and CDR2 is SYDVKM. Trimming at V came to 2 bases and at J to 4 bases, leaving 3 bases not matched to a gene. The CDR3 sequence is CASSLGTSGSIETQYF. CDR3 nucleotides: TGTGCCAGCAGTTTAGGGACTAGCGGGAGCATAGAGACCCAGTACTTC.

CDR3 in amino acids: CASSSSGTGYQPQHF. Written as DNA, the CDR3 is TGTGCCAGCAGCTCCTCCGGGACAGGCTATCAGCCCCAGCATTTT. The chain links TRBV28 to TRBJ1-5, with TRBD1 matching over 8 bases. With V trimmed by 6 bases and J by 5 bases, 9 bases remained unmatched. The CDR3 runs 15 residues. Looked up from germline, CDR1 is MDHEN and CDR2 is SYDVKM.

The V gene is TRBV27, the J gene TRBJ2-2; D not certain. Germline CDR1 and CDR2: MNHEY and SMNVEV (reference sequence). The CDR3 consists of 13 residues. V was clipped by 1 base and J by 3 bases, with 3 bases between them. The CDR3 loop is CASSLWDTGELFF. CDR3 in DNA: TGTGCCAGCAGTTTATGGGACACCGGGGAGCTGTTTTTT.

V gene TRBV28 combines with J gene TRBJ2-2; D gene ambiguous. V was cut by 4 bases and J by 3 bases, with 3 bases left in between. Per germline, CDR1 MDHEN and CDR2 SYDVKM. The CDR3 has 12 amino acids. For the CDR3, the DNA is TGTGCCAGCAGTTCCTACACCGGGGAGCTGTTTTTT. It yields the protein CASSSYTGELFF.

The rearrangement joins TRBV7-9 to TRBJ1-4; 7 positions match TRBD1. The ends lost 5 bases at V and 2 bases at J; junction bases unmatched: 2. Per the germline V gene, CDR1 is SEHNR and CDR2 is FQNEAQ (reference sequence). CDR3 length equals 14 residues. The CDR3, as DNA: TGTGCCAGCAGCACAGGGGTCACTAATGAAAAACTGTTTTTT. This gives the protein CASSTGVTNEKLFF.

The chain recombines TRBV9 with TRBJ2-5, with 9 bases matching TRBD1. The J segment lost 6 bases and the V segment lost 0 bases, leaving 3 bases of the junction unmatched. Germline-derived CDR1 and CDR2 are SGDLS and YYNGEE. There are 14 residues in the CDR3. The DNA of the CDR3 is TGTGCCAGCAGCGTAGAGGGACAGGGCCAGACCCAGTACTTC. The encoded protein is CASSVEGQGQTQYF.

The chain recombines TRBV7-3 with TRBJ2-1, with 8 bases lining up with TRBD2. The V gene's germline CDR1 is SGHTA and CDR2 FQGTGA. J lost 1 base, V lost 5 bases, and 4 bases had no gene match. There are 15 residues in the CDR3. CDR3 nucleotides: TGTGCCAGCAGCGTGGGACTAGGGTCCTACAATGAGCAGTTCTTC. Protein: CASSVGLGSYNEQFF.